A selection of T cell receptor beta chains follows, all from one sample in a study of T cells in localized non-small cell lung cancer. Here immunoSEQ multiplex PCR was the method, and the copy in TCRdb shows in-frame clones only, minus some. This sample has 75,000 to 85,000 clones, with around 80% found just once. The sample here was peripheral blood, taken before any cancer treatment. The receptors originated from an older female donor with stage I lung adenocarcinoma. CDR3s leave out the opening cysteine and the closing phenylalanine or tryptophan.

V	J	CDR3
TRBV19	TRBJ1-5	ASSIGNSNQPQH
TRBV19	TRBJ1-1	ASLRGRGPEAF
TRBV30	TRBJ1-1	AWSSAVNTEAF
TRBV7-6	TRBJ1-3	ASSSMTGTLDTIY
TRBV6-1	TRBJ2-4	ASSERTGGMSKNIQY
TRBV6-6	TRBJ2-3	ASSGTGTTDTQY
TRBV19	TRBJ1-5	ASRDRVGQPQH
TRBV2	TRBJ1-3	ASSGSGNTIY
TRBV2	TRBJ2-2	ASSGQGGGTGELF
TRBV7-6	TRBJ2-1	ASSPYGGNNEQF
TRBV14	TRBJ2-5	ASSHVLQKTQY
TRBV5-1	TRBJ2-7	ASSSWVGYEQY
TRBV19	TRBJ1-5	ASRNQGVQPQH
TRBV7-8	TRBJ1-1	ASSLMDRPREAF
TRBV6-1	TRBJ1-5	ASDWSGASNQPQH
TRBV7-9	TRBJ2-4	ASSLYGPTWEIGKNIQY
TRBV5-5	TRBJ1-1	ASRRQVENTEAF
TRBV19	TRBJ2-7	ASSISLAGSGEQY
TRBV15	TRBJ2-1	ATSRQGTSGSSYNEQF
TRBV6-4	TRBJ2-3	ASSDSGRRDTQY
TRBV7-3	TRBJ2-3	ASSLDARGVDTQY
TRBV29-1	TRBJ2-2	SADGLF
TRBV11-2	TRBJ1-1	ASSTPMGGGLGMNTEAF
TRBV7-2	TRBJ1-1	ASSQLGRSTEAF
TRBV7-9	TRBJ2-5	ASSLEAGGQETQY
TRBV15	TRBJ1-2	ATSRAEGAYGYT
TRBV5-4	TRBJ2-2	ASSLRGAYTGELF